Below, one T cell receptor beta chain is given with its context. Via MiXCR, TCRdb re-called the PCR reads, giving one row per CDR3 protein. The sample lists around 15,000 distinct CDR3 sequences; around 55% were seen once. This specimen belongs to a study of CD4 and CD8 cells across lung adenocarcinoma regions. Samples came from patients with localized non-small cell lung adenocarcinoma. Germline lookup yields CDR1 MNHNS and CDR2 SASEGT. After removal of 3 bases from V and 4 bases from J, the junction contained 8 bases not matched to a gene. The CDR3 loop spans 16 amino acids. This clonotype was sampled from a female donor with lung adenocarcinoma. The CD4 and CD8 labels of this study may be unreliable. Sequencing was performed on CD8+ T cells from the center of a lung tumor. V gene TRBV6-1 combines with J gene TRBJ2-3; 9 bases are shared with TRBD2. CDR3 residues: CASSDRSSGTADTQYF. The CDR3 DNA reads TGTGCCAGCAGTGATCGGTCTAGCGGGACGGCAGATACGCAGTATTTT.